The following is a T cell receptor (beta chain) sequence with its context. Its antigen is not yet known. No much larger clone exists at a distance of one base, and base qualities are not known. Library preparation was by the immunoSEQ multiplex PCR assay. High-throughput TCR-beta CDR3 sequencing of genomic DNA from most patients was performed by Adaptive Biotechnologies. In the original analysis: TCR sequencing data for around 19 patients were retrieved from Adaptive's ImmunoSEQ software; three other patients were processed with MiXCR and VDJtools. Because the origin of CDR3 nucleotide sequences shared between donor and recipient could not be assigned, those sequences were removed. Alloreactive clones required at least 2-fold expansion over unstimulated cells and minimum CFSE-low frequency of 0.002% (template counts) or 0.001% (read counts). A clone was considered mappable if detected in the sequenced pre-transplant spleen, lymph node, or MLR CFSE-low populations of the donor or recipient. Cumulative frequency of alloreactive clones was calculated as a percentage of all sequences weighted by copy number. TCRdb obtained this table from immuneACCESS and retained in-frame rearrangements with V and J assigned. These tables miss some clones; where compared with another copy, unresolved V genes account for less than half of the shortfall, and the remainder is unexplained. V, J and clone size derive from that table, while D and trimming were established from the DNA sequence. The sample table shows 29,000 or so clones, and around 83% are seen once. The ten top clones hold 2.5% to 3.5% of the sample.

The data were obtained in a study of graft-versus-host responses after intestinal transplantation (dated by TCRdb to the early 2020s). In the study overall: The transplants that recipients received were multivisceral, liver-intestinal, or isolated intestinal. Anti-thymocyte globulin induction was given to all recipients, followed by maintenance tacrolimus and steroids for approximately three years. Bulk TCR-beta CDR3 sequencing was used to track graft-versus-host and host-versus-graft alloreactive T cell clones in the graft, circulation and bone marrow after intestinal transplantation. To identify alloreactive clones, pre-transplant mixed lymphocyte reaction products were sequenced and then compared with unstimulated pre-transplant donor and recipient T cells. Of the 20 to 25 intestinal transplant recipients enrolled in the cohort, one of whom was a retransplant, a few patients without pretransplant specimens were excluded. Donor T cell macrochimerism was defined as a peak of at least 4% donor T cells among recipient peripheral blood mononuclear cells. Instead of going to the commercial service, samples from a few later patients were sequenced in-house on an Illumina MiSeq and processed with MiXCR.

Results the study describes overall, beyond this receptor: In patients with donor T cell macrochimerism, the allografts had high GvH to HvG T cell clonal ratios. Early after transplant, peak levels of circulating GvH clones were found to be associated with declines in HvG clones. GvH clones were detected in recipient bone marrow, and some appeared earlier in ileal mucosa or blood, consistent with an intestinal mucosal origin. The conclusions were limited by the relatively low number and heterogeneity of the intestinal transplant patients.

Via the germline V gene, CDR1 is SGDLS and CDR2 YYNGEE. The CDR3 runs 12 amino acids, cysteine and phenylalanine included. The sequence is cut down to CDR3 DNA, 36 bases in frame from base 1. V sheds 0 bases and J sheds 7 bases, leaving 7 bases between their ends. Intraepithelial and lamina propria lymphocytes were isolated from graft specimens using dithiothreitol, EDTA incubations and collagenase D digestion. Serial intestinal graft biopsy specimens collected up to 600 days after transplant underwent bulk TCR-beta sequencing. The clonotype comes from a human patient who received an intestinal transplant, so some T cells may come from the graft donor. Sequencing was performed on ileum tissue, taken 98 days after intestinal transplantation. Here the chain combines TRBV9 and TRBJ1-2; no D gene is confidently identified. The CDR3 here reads CASSVGGLGYTF. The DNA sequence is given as TGTGCCAGCAGCGTAGGAGGACTTGGCTACACCTTC.